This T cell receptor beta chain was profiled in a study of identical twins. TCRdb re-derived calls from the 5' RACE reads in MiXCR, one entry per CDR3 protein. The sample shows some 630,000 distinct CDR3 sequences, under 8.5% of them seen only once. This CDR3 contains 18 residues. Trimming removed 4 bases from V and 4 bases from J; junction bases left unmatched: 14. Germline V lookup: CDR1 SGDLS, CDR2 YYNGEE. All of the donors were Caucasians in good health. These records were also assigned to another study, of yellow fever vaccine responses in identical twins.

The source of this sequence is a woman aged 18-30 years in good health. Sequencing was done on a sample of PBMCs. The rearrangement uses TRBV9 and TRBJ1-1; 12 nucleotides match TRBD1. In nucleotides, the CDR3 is TGTGCCAGCAGCCCCCACTGGGACAGGGGGCCCCTTAGCACTGAAGCTTTCTTT. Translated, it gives CASSPHWDRGPLSTEAFF. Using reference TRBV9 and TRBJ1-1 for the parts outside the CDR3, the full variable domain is DSGVTQTPKHLITATGQRVTLRCSPRSGDLSVYWYQQSLDQGLQFLIQYYNGEERAKGNILERFSAQQFPDLHSELNLSSLELGDSALYFCASSPHWDRGPLSTEAFFGQGTRLTVV.